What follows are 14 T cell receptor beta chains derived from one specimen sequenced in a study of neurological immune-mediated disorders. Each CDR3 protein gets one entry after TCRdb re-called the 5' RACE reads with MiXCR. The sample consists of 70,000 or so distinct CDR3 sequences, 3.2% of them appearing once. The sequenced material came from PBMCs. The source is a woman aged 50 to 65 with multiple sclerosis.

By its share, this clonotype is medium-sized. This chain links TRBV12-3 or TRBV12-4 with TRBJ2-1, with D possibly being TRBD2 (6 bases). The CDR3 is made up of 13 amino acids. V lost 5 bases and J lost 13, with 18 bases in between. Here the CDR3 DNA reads TGTGCCAGCAGTGCCGGGACTCGAAGTGCTCAGTTCTTC. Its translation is CASSAGTRSAQFF.

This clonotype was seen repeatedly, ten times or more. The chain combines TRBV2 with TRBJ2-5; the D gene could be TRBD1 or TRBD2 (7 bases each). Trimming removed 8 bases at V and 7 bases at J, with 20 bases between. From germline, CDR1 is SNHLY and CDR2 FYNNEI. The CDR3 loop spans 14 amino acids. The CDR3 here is CASHPPPRGGTQYF. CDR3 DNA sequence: TGTGCCAGCCATCCCCCCCCCAGGGGGGGGACCCAGTACTTC.

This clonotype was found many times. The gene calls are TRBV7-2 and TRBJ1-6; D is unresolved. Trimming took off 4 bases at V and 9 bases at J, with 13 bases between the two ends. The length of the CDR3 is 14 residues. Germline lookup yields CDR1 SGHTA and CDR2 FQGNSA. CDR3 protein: CASSYSGRFSPLHF. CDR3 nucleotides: TGTGCCAGCAGCTACTCGGGTAGATTTTCACCCCTCCACTTT.

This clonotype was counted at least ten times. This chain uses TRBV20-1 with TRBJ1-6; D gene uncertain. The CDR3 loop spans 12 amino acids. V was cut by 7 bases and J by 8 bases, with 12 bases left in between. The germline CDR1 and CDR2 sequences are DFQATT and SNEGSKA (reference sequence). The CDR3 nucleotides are TGCAGTGTAGAGGATGGGGATTCACCCCTCCACTTT. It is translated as CSVEDGDSPLHF.

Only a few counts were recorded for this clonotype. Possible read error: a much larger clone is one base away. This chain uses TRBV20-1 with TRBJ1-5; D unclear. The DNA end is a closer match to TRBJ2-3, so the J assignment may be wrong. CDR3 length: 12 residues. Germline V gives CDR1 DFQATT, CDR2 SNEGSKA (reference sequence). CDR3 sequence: CSAERVNQPQYF. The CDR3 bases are TGCAGTGCCGAACGTGTAAATCAGCCCCAGTATTTT.

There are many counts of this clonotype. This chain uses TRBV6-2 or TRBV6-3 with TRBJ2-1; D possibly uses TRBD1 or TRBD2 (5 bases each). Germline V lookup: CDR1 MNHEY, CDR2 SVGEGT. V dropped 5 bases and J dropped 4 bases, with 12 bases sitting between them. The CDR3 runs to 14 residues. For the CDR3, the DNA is TGTGCCAGCAGTAAAGGGACCTATTACAATGAGCAGTTCTTC. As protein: CASSKGTYYNEQFF.

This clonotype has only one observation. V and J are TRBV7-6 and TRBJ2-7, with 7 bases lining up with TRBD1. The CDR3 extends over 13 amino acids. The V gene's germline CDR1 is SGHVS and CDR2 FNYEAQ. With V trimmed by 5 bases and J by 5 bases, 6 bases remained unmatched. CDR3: CASSRTGTDEQYF. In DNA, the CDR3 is TGTGCCAGCAGCCGGACCGGGACAGACGAGCAGTACTTC.

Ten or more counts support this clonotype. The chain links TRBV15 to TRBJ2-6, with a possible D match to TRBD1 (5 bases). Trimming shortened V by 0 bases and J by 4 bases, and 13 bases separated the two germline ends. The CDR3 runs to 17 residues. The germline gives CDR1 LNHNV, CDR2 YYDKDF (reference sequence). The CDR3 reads CATSRDVAGPGANVLTF. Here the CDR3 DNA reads TGTGCCACCAGCAGAGATGTGGCAGGGCCGGGGGCCAACGTCCTGACTTTC.

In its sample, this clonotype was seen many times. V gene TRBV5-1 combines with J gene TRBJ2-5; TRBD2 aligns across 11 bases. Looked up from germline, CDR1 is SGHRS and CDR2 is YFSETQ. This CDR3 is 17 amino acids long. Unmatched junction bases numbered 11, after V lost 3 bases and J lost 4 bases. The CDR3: CASSSRLAGTSLETQYF. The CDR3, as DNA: TGCGCCAGCAGCTCAAGACTAGCGGGGACATCCTTAGAGACCCAGTACTTC.

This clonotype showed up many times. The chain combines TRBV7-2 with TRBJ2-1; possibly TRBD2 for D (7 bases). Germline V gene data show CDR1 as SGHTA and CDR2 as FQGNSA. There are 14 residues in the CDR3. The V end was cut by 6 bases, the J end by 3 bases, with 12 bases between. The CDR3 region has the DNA TGTGCCAGCAGTTGGGGGGGCTTCTACAATGAGCAGTTCTTC. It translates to CASSWGGFYNEQFF. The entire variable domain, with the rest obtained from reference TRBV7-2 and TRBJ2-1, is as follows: GAGVSQSPSNKVTEKGKDVELRCDPISGHTALYWYRQSLGQGLEFLIYFQGNSAPDKSGLPSDRFSAERTGGSVSTLTIQRTQQEDSAVYLCASSWGGFYNEQFFGPGTRLTVL.

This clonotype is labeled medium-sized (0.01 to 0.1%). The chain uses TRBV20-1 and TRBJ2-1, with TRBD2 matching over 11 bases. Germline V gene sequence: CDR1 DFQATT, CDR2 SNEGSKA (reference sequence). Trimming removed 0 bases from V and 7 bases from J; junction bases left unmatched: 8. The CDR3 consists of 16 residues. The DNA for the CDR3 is TGCAGTGCTAGAGATGTACTAGCGGGGGAGTATAATGAGCAGTTCTTC. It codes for CSARDVLAGEYNEQFF.

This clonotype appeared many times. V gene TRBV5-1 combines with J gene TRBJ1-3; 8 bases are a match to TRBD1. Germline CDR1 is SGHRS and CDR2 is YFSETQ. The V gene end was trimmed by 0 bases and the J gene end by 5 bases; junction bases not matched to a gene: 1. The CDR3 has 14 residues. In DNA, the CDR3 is TGCGCCAGCAGCTTGGGGACAGGGCGAAACACCATATATTTT. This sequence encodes CASSLGTGRNTIYF.

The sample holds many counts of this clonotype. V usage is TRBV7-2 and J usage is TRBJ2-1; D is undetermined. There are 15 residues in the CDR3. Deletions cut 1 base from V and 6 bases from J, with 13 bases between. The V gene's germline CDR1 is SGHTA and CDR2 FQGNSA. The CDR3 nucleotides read TGTGCCAGCAGCTTAGGGTCTTCTAGAGCCAATGAGCAGTTCTTC. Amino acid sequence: CASSLGSSRANEQFF. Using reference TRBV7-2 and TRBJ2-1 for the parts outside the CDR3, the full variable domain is GAGVSQSPSNKVTEKGKDVELRCDPISGHTALYWYRQSLGQGLEFLIYFQGNSAPDKSGLPSDRFSAERTGGSVSTLTIQRTQQEDSAVYLCASSLGSSRANEQFFGPGTRLTVL.

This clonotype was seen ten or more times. In DNA, the CDR3 is TGCGCCAGCAGCTTGATACCAGGGACGTCCTACAATGAGCAGTTCTTC. Its protein product is CASSLIPGTSYNEQFF. The chain couples TRBV5-1 to TRBJ2-1; TRBD1 or TRBD2 may be the D gene (5 bases each). CDR1 and CDR2 from the germline V gene are SGHRS and YFSETQ. Trimming removed 1 base from V and 1 base from J, with 12 bases in between. CDR3 size: 16 residues.